The clone carrying this T cell receptor beta chain was seen only a few times. The antigen remains undetermined. This sample is part of a study of T cell repertoires in cytomegalovirus infection. Study summary: Shared public TCR beta signatures pointed to both CMV infection and a matching HLA type. Study-level points and caveats: HLA-C-restricted TCR beta clonotypes specific for CMV led the ex vivo response. Summed frequency of public TCR beta families distinguished CMV carriers with the relevant HLA.

TCRdb ran MiXCR on the reads and lists one entry per CDR3 protein. Among approximately 65,000 distinct CDR3 sequences listed, around 21% were seen once. The sequence was obtained from a human donor in good health (CMV status not recorded). Some clones in this sample may be carry-over from other donors' samples. Sample: CD8+ T cells from cultured PBMCs, taken from culture after CMV antigen stimulation.

The CDR3 sequence is CASSSRGYSNQPQHF. The DNA for the CDR3 is TGTGCCAGCAGCTCTAGGGGTTATAGCAATCAGCCCCAGCATTTT. The rearrangement uses TRBV7-2 and TRBJ1-5, with D possibly TRBD1 on 5 matching bases. This CDR3 has 15 amino acids. The germline gives CDR1 SGHTA, CDR2 FQGNSA. Between the trimmed V and J ends, which lost 4 bases and 0 bases, there was a span of 10 bases.